One and the same sample provided the 18 T cell receptor beta chains below, sequenced in a study of blood T cell repertoires in COVID-19. The table came from immunoSEQ multiplex PCR; TCRdb's copy has only in-frame clones and leaves some out. Among about 250,000 clones listed, roughly 89% were seen once. Sequencing used PBMCs or T cells enriched from blood (not recorded which). Receptors were obtained from a woman in her thirties with acute COVID-19.

The V and J genes are TRBV19 and TRBJ1-1; D is possibly TRBD1 (6 bases). The CDR3 is made up of 14 amino acids. The V and J ends lost 1 base and 5 bases respectively, with 11 bases between them. Germline values: CDR1 LNHDA, CDR2 SQIVND (reference sequence). Here the CDR3 DNA reads TGTGCCAGTAGTATAGGGGGGGGCTGGACTGAAGCTTTCTTT. Amino acids: CASSIGGGWTEAFF. Complete variable domain (other parts from reference TRBV19 and TRBJ1-1): DGGITQSPKYLFRKEGQNVTLSCEQNLNHDAMYWYRQDPGQGLRLIYYSQIVNDFQKGDIAEGYSVSREKKESFPLTVTSAQKNPTAFYLCASSIGGGWTEAFFGQGTRLTVV.

The chain recombines TRBV30 with TRBJ2-3; a possible D gene is TRBD2 (5 bases). V shed 0 bases and J shed 5 bases, with 9 bases lying between them. This CDR3 region has 13 residues. Germline loops: CDR1 GTSNPN, CDR2 SVGIG (reference sequence). CDR3 protein: CAWSVRAGDTQYF. For the CDR3, the DNA is TGTGCCTGGAGTGTACGGGCGGGAGATACGCAGTATTTT.

There are a few counts of this clone. The chain links TRBV7-8 to TRBJ1-5, with D maybe TRBD1 (6 bases). The CDR3 is made up of 16 amino acids. CDR1 and CDR2 (germline): SGHVS, FQNEAQ. V dropped 5 bases and J dropped 2 bases, with 16 bases sitting between them. The CDR3 sequence is CASSDLTGLGNQPQHF. CDR3 sequence (DNA): TGTGCCAGCAGCGACCTCACAGGGCTAGGCAATCAGCCCCAGCATTTT.

The rearrangement uses TRBV25-1 and TRBJ1-6; 9 bases agree with TRBD1. The CDR3 has 14 amino acids. The germline V gene encodes CDR1 MGHDK and CDR2 SYGVNS. The trim removed 3 bases at V and 6 bases at J, leaving 0 bases unmatched. The CDR3, as DNA: TGTGCCAGCAGTGAGGACAGGGGTAATTCACCCCTCCACTTT. It translates to CASSEDRGNSPLHF. Full variable domain (rest looked up from reference TRBV25-1 and TRBJ1-6): EADIYQTPRYLVIGTGKKITLECSQTMGHDKMYWYQQDPGMELHLIHYSYGVNSTEKGDLSSESTVSRIRTEHFPLTLESARPSHTSQYLCASSEDRGNSPLHFGNGTRLTVT.

The chain recombines TRBV7-2 with TRBJ2-3, with 13 bases that match TRBD2. This CDR3 contains 16 residues. Germline V gene sequence: CDR1 SGHTA, CDR2 FQGNSA. J lost 2 bases, V lost 4 bases, and 3 bases had no gene match. The CDR3 here is CASSWTSGGNTDTQYF. Here the CDR3 DNA reads TGTGCCAGCAGCTGGACTAGCGGGGGAAACACAGATACGCAGTATTTT.

The chain has TRBV5-1 and TRBJ1-4, with 8 bases matching TRBD1. The length of the CDR3 is 15 residues. With V trimmed by 7 bases and J by 4 bases, 9 bases remained unmatched. Germline CDR1 SGHRS, CDR2 YFSETQ. The CDR3 DNA reads as TGCGCCAGCTCGACAGGGGCCGACCTTAATGAAAAACTGTTTTTT. Encoded protein: CASSTGADLNEKLFF.

V is TRBV27 and J is TRBJ1-1; 7 bases fit TRBD1. Germline CDR1 is MNHEY and CDR2 is SMNVEV (reference sequence). This CDR3 has 16 residues. V gave up 1 base and J gave up 3 bases; unmatched junction bases: 8. CDR3 residues: CASSLFKGAMDTEAFF. The CDR3 region has the DNA TGTGCCAGCAGTTTATTTAAGGGGGCGATGGACACTGAAGCTTTCTTT.

The chain is built from TRBV20-1 and TRBJ2-7; tentative D call: TRBD1 (5 bases). Deletions cut 3 bases from V and 5 bases from J, with 11 bases between. The CDR3 has 12 amino acids. From germline, CDR1 is DFQATT and CDR2 SNEGSKA (reference sequence). Here the CDR3 reads CSASLGRDEQYF. The CDR3 region has the DNA TGCAGTGCTAGTCTAGGCAGGGACGAGCAGTACTTC.

The rearrangement links TRBV3-1 (or the pseudogene TRBV3-2) to TRBJ2-1; D gene uncertain. This CDR3 spans 11 amino acids. CDR1 LGHDT and CDR2 YNNKEL come from the germline V gene (reference sequence). Trimming took off 4 bases at V and 6 bases at J, with 4 bases between the two ends. In DNA, the CDR3 is TGTGCCAGCAGCCTCCTCAATGAGCAGTTCTTC. This encodes CASSLLNEQFF.

The genes are TRBV7-6 and TRBJ2-7; TRBD1 aligns across 10 bases. CDR1 and CDR2 (germline): SGHVS, FNYEAQ. The CDR3 extends over 17 amino acids. V was clipped by 3 bases and J by 2 bases; unmatched bases: 10. Here the CDR3 DNA reads TGTGCCAGCAGCTTGGGGCCGCACGGGACAGGGGCCTACGAGCAGTACTTC. Amino acids: CASSLGPHGTGAYEQYF.

The genes are TRBV6-5 and TRBJ1-3; TRBD1 might be the D (5 bases). The germline V gene encodes CDR1 MNHEY and CDR2 SVGAGI. The CDR3 runs 15 residues. V lost 2 bases, J lost 0 bases, and 8 bases lay in between. This CDR3 is CASSYGGSSGNTIYF. CDR3 coding DNA: TGTGCCAGCAGTTACGGGGGGAGCTCTGGAAACACCATATATTTT.

This clone was counted only a few times. J is TRBJ1-2 and V is TRBV6-5; 9 bases agree with TRBD1. The CDR3 extends over 16 amino acids. Germline V gene lookup returns CDR1 MNHEY and CDR2 SVGAGI. Trimming cost V 7 bases and J 3 bases; bases outside gene matches: 12. CDR3: CASTSSGTGPYYGYTF. For the CDR3, the DNA is TGTGCCAGCACTTCCTCGGGGACAGGGCCGTACTATGGCTACACCTTC.

The rearrangement links TRBV29-1 to TRBJ2-1; maybe TRBD1 (6 bases). V lost 7 bases and J 0 bases, leaving 25 bases between the germline ends. CDR1 is SQVTM, CDR2 ANQGSEA, per germline. This CDR3 is 18 amino acids long. CDR3 residues: CSAQGDRTRSSSYNEQFF. CDR3 DNA: TGCAGCGCACAGGGAGACAGGACGAGGAGCAGCTCCTACAATGAGCAGTTCTTC.

This chain connects TRBV7-9 to TRBJ2-3; TRBD2 agrees at 10 bases. The J segment lost 6 bases and the V segment lost 5 bases, leaving 11 bases of the junction unmatched. Germline values: CDR1 SEHNR, CDR2 FQNEAQ (reference sequence). The CDR3 extends over 16 amino acids. As DNA, the CDR3 is TGTGCCAGCAGCCCCGGACTAGCGGTTCCCATTGATACGCAGTATTTT. It yields the protein CASSPGLAVPIDTQYF.

V gene TRBV7-9 combines with J gene TRBJ1-5; TRBD1 agrees at 7 bases. V gave up 5 bases and J gave up 5 bases; unmatched junction bases: 3. This CDR3 comprises 13 residues. Germline V lookup: CDR1 SEHNR, CDR2 FQNEAQ (reference sequence). The CDR3 region has the DNA TGTGCCAGCAGCGAAGGGGGCGATCAGCCCCAGCATTTT. Translating it yields CASSEGGDQPQHF.

The chain has TRBV19 and TRBJ2-1; 8 positions match TRBD2. CDR3 length: 15 amino acids. CDR1 is LNHDA, CDR2 SQIVND, per germline (reference sequence). The junction had 6 bases not matched to a gene; V was cut back by 6 bases and J by 2 bases. The CDR3 loop reads CASRRSGGTYNEQFF. The DNA for the CDR3 is TGTGCCAGTAGACGGTCGGGGGGGACCTACAATGAGCAGTTCTTC. Together with reference TRBV19 and TRBJ2-1, the CDR3 gives the full variable domain: DGGITQSPKYLFRKEGQNVTLSCEQNLNHDAMYWYRQDPGQGLRLIYYSQIVNDFQKGDIAEGYSVSREKKESFPLTVTSAQKNPTAFYLCASRRSGGTYNEQFFGPGTRLTVL.

V gene TRBV7-9 combines with J gene TRBJ1-2; weak D call: TRBD1 (5 bases). Per germline, CDR1 SEHNR and CDR2 FQNEAQ (reference sequence). The V end was cut by 4 bases, the J end by 3 bases, with 9 bases between. CDR3 size: 13 residues. CDR3 amino acids: CASSSQTDYGYTF. The CDR3 nucleotides read TGTGCCAGCAGCTCGCAGACAGACTATGGCTACACCTTC.

The chain couples TRBV19 to TRBJ1-4, with D possibly TRBD1 on 5 matching bases. V lost 2 bases and J lost 2, with 12 bases in between. The germline gives CDR1 LNHDA, CDR2 SQIVND (reference sequence). The CDR3 contains 16 residues. CDR3 amino acids: CASSIPSRGTNEKLFF. The CDR3 DNA sequence: TGTGCCAGTAGTATACCTTCAAGGGGCACTAATGAAAAACTGTTTTTT.